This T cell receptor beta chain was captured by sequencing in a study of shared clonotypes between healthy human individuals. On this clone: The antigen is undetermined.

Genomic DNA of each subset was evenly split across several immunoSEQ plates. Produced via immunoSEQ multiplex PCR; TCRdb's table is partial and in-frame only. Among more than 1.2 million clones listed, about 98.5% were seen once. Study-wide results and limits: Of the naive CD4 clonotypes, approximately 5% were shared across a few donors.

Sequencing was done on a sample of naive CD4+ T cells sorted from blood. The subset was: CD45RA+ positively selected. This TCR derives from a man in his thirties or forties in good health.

DNA of the CDR3: TGTGCCAGCTCACCACAACAGGTCGGTCTAACAAACAATGAGCAGTTCTTC. Translated: CASSPQQVGLTNNEQFF. V and J are TRBV18 and TRBJ2-1; D is perhaps TRBD1 (5 bases). The CDR3 extends over 17 amino acids. Trimming pared 1 base from V and 5 bases from J, leaving 18 bases between. The germline V gene encodes CDR1 KGHSH and CDR2 LQKENI.